The 28 T cell receptor beta chains presented below share a single source sample, sequenced in a study of blood T cell repertoires in COVID-19. This table comes from immunoSEQ multiplex PCR, and its TCRdb copy is limited to in-frame clones, with some not included. The sample contains around 97,000 clones, approximately 87% of which appear only once. The sample consisted of peripheral blood. These receptor sequences come from a human donor in a cohort sampled during active COVID-19.

The V call is TRBV9, the J call TRBJ2-3, with a possible D match to TRBD1 (6 bases). With 1 base removed from V and 2 bases from J, the gap between germline ends came to 11 bases. This CDR3 region has 15 residues. Per the germline V gene, CDR1 is SGDLS and CDR2 is YYNGEE. The CDR3: CASSVMDRPTDTQYF. The CDR3, as DNA: TGTGCCAGCAGCGTAATGGACAGACCCACAGATACGCAGTATTTT.

In the case of this clone: Other DNA sequences within the sample encode an identical CDR3. The rearrangement joins TRBV3-1 (or the pseudogene TRBV3-2) to TRBJ1-1; 8 bases agree with TRBD1. Unmatched junction bases numbered 12, after V lost 7 bases and J lost 2 bases. This CDR3 region has 16 residues. Per the germline V gene, CDR1 is LGHDT and CDR2 is YNNKEL (reference sequence). The CDR3 loop is CASIGGSGTGNTEAFF. CDR3 DNA sequence: TGTGCCAGCATCGGAGGGAGCGGGACAGGCAACACTGAAGCTTTCTTT.

The V and J genes are TRBV5-1 and TRBJ2-1; the match to TRBD2 covers 13 bases. The CDR3 extends over 15 amino acids. In germline, CDR1 is SGHRS, CDR2 YFSETQ. J was trimmed by 8 bases and V by 2 bases; bases with no gene match: 4. The CDR3 nucleotides read TGCGCCAGCAGCTTACTAGCGGGAGGGCGGTATGAGCAGTTCTTC. Translation: CASSLLAGGRYEQFF.

This clone showed up just once. J is TRBJ1-1 and V is TRBV21-1; TRBD1, the D gene given by the table, was not confirmed from the DNA. TRBV21-1 is shown as a pseudogene. This CDR3 has 17 residues. DNA of the CDR3: TGTGCCAGCAGCAAGCGACAGTGGGTTGGAATGAACACTGAAGCTTTCTTT. As protein: CASSKRQWVGMNTEAFF.

The chain joins TRBV5-1 to TRBJ1-4; perhaps TRBD1 as D (6 bases). V lost 1 base and J 7 bases, leaving 11 bases between the germline ends. The CDR3 loop spans 14 amino acids. Germline values: CDR1 SGHRS, CDR2 YFSETQ. As DNA, the CDR3 is TGCGCCAGCAGCTTGAGGGGGGGCGGTGAAAAACTGTTTTTT. This gives the protein CASSLRGGGEKLFF. The full variable domain, rest sourced from reference TRBV5-1 and TRBJ1-4, is KAGVTQTPRYLIKTRGQQVTLSCSPISGHRSVSWYQQTPGQGLQFLFEYFSETQRNKGNFPGRFSGRQFSNSRSEMNVSTLELGDSALYLCASSLRGGGEKLFFGSGTQLSVL.

The chain combines TRBV7-3 with TRBJ2-1; 10 bases map to TRBD2. The germline CDR1 and CDR2 sequences are SGHTA and FQGTGA. The CDR3 spans 16 residues. With 3 bases clipped from V and 5 bases from J, the junction kept 7 bases outside the gene matches. The CDR3 region is CASSLVAGGPNNEQFF. DNA of the CDR3: TGTGCCAGCAGCTTGGTAGCGGGAGGCCCTAACAATGAGCAGTTCTTC.

The V gene is TRBV4-2, the J gene TRBJ2-5, with TRBD1 matching over 9 bases. This CDR3 comprises 15 residues. V gave up 1 base and J gave up 9 bases; unmatched junction bases: 9. Germline V gene lookup returns CDR1 LGHNA and CDR2 YNFKEQ. CDR3 coding DNA: TGTGCCAGCAGCCAAGCCTCCGACAGGGGGGATCCCCAGTACTTC. Amino acid sequence: CASSQASDRGDPQYF.

The count of this clone is one. The CDR3 region has the DNA TGTGCCAGCACCCTCCTACCGGGACAGGGGACCTACGAGCAGTACTTC. Its protein product is CASTLLPGQGTYEQYF. The V and J genes are TRBV28 and TRBJ2-7, with 10 bases that match TRBD1. Unmatched junction bases numbered 11, after V lost 7 bases and J lost 2 bases. Germline lookup yields CDR1 MDHEN and CDR2 SYDVKM. This CDR3 spans 16 amino acids.

The V gene is TRBV4-1, the J gene TRBJ1-2, with 10 bases aligning to TRBD1. Unmatched junction bases numbered 4, after V lost 1 base and J lost 8 bases. The CDR3 extends over 14 amino acids. CDR1 is MGHRA, CDR2 YSYEKL, per germline. CDR3 sequence: CASSQAGTGEGYTF. The DNA for the CDR3 is TGCGCCAGCAGCCAAGCTGGGACAGGGGAGGGCTACACCTTC.

This clone was seen once. The chain joins TRBV9 to TRBJ2-1, with a tentative D call TRBD2 (6 bases). This CDR3 is built from 14 residues. The V end lost 5 bases, the J end lost 3 bases, and 12 bases lay between the germline ends. The germline gives CDR1 SGDLS, CDR2 YYNGEE. Written as DNA, the CDR3 is TGTGCCAGCAGTGGGACTGCAAACTACAATGAGCAGTTCTTC. Protein: CASSGTANYNEQFF.

The genes are TRBV5-1 and TRBJ1-1; D is unclear. The CDR3 is made up of 15 amino acids. The V gene's germline CDR1 is SGHRS and CDR2 YFSETQ. Trimming took off 4 bases at V and 0 bases at J, with 13 bases between the two ends. The CDR3 coding sequence is TGCGCCAGCAGCCACCCCGGAGAGATGAACACTGAAGCTTTCTTT. The encoded protein is CASSHPGEMNTEAFF.

J is TRBJ2-5 and V is TRBV3-1 (or the pseudogene TRBV3-2); D might be TRBD2 (6 bases). This CDR3 contains 12 residues. V was shortened by 4 bases and J by 5 bases, with 8 bases between the two germline ends. Germline V lookup: CDR1 LGHDT, CDR2 YNNKEL (reference sequence). The CDR3 DNA reads as TGTGCCAGCAGCCGACTAGTGGAGACCCAGTACTTC. Translating gives CASSRLVETQYF.

The V call is TRBV4-1, the J call TRBJ1-2; D not resolved. This CDR3 has 14 residues. Germline values: CDR1 MGHRA, CDR2 YSYEKL. The ends were cut back, 1 base at V and 4 bases at J, with 10 bases in the middle. This chain's CDR3 is CASSQVAQLYGYTF. The CDR3 DNA sequence: TGCGCCAGCAGCCAAGTTGCACAGCTCTATGGCTACACCTTC.

The chain recombines TRBV4-3 with TRBJ2-3, with D hard to call. CDR3 length equals 13 residues. The ends were cut back, 2 bases at V and 1 base at J, with 4 bases in the middle. Looked up from germline, CDR1 is LGHNA and CDR2 is YSLEER. The chain's CDR3 is CASSQQGTDTQYF. The CDR3 DNA reads TGCGCCAGCAGCCAACAGGGCACAGATACGCAGTATTTT.

This chain joins TRBV28 and TRBJ2-5, with 12 bases aligning to TRBD1. Germline assignment: CDR1 MDHEN and CDR2 SYDVKM. Losses at the gene ends were 8 bases for V and 5 bases for J; bases not matched to a gene: 12. The CDR3 spans 16 residues. The CDR3 protein is CASRSRGQGARETQYF. CDR3 nucleotides: TGTGCCAGCCGATCCAGGGGACAGGGGGCGAGGGAGACCCAGTACTTC.

This chain joins TRBV7-2 and TRBJ1-1; D uncertain. The CDR3 is made up of 13 amino acids. V was cut by 1 base and J by 4 bases, with 7 bases left in between. Looked up from germline, CDR1 is SGHTA and CDR2 is FQGNSA. CDR3 DNA sequence: TGTGCCAGCAGCTTAGAGCGGGTCACTGAAGCTTTCTTT. Its protein product is CASSLERVTEAFF.

V gene TRBV24-1 combines with J gene TRBJ2-3, with D maybe TRBD2 (6 bases). Germline CDR1 and CDR2: KGHDR and SFDVKD. The CDR3 loop spans 14 amino acids. V lost 2 bases, J lost 2 bases, and 7 bases lay in between. CDR3 in amino acids: CATSDSGDTDTQYF. The CDR3 bases are TGTGCCACCAGTGATTCGGGGGACACAGATACGCAGTATTTT.

This clone was recorded only once. V is TRBV2 and J is TRBJ2-7; a possible D gene is TRBD1 (5 bases). V shed 4 bases and J shed 2 bases, with 15 bases lying between them. Germline CDR1 and CDR2: SNHLY and FYNNEI. The CDR3 totals 15 residues. CDR3 coding DNA: TGTGCCAGCAGTGGCCAGACAGTGCTACCCTACGAGCAGTACTTC. Translating gives CASSGQTVLPYEQYF.

This rearrangement joins TRBV13 to TRBJ2-3; 9 nucleotides align to TRBD1. From germline, CDR1 is PRHDT and CDR2 FYEKMQ (reference sequence). This CDR3 is built from 15 residues. Trimming cost V 3 bases and J 0 bases; bases outside gene matches: 1. The CDR3 loop reads CASSFGTGSTDTQYF. For the CDR3, the DNA is TGTGCCAGCAGCTTCGGGACAGGGAGCACAGATACGCAGTATTTT.

V is TRBV19 and J is TRBJ2-2, with D possibly TRBD1 on 5 matching bases. Trimming removed 0 bases from V and 9 bases from J, with 17 bases in between. CDR1 LNHDA and CDR2 SQIVND come from the germline V gene (reference sequence). The CDR3 is 16 residues long. The CDR3 DNA is TGTGCCAGTAGTATAGAGGGGCAGTCGAAGGGGAGGGAGCTGTTTTTT. This encodes CASSIEGQSKGRELFF.

This clone appeared once. V is TRBV5-1 and J is TRBJ1-6; tentative D call: TRBD1 (5 bases). Trimming took 1 base from V and 7 from J, leaving 15 bases between them. The CDR3 runs 16 residues. Germline V gene data show CDR1 as SGHRS and CDR2 as YFSETQ. CDR3 region: CASSLLGGTLNSPLHF. Written as DNA, the CDR3 is TGCGCCAGCAGCTTGTTGGGGGGGACCCTGAATTCACCCCTCCACTTT.

The chain uses TRBV6-5 and TRBJ1-2; TRBD1 matches 7 bases. V lost 0 bases, J lost 8 bases, and 12 bases stayed unmatched. The CDR3 contains 16 residues. Germline lookup yields CDR1 MNHEY and CDR2 SVGAGI. The DNA of the CDR3 is TGTGCCAGCAGTTACTCGAATGTAGACAGGGTTCGGGGCTACACCTTC. It yields the protein CASSYSNVDRVRGYTF.

The chain links TRBV19 to TRBJ1-2; TRBD1 might be the D (6 bases). V lost 3 bases and J lost 5, with 13 bases in between. Germline V gene lookup returns CDR1 LNHDA and CDR2 SQIVND (reference sequence). This CDR3 has 14 residues. This CDR3 reads CASSIWGLNYGYTF. CDR3 coding DNA: TGTGCCAGTAGTATCTGGGGGCTCAATTATGGCTACACCTTC.

The chain joins TRBV27 to TRBJ1-4, with TRBD1 matching 7 bases. The CDR3 length is 16 residues. V lost 4 bases and J lost 3; bases outside the gene matches: 8. CDR1 is MNHEY and CDR2 is SMNVEV in the germline V gene (reference sequence). The CDR3 nucleotides are TGTGCCAGCAGTTCTACAGGGGTCTGGGCTAATGAAAAACTGTTTTTT. This encodes CASSSTGVWANEKLFF.

The count of this clone is one. The genes are TRBV5-5 and TRBJ1-4, with a weak D call TRBD1 (6 bases). The CDR3 runs to 15 residues. The V end was cut by 0 bases, the J end by 11 bases, with 17 bases between. Germline V gene lookup returns CDR1 SGHKS and CDR2 YYEKEE (reference sequence). The CDR3 region has the DNA TGTGCCAGCAGCTTGGATCCGGCAGGGGTTGGCAAACTGTTTTTT. Translated: CASSLDPAGVGKLFF.

This sequence joins TRBV20-1 and TRBJ1-5; D unclear. The CDR3 runs 10 residues. V was clipped by 6 bases and J by 4 bases, with 4 bases between them. CDR1 is DFQATT and CDR2 is SNEGSKA in the germline V gene (reference sequence). This CDR3 reads CSAGNQPQHF. CDR3 nucleotides: TGCAGTGCCGGGAATCAGCCCCAGCATTTT.

V is TRBV4-1 and J is TRBJ2-6, with 9 positions matching TRBD1. V trimming: 2 bases; J trimming: 1 base; junction bases outside the gene matches: 6. Germline V gene data show CDR1 as MGHRA and CDR2 as YSYEKL. The CDR3 spans 18 residues. CDR3 protein: CASSQRGQGVSGANVLTF. Written as DNA, the CDR3 is TGCGCCAGCAGCCAAAGGGGACAGGGAGTTTCTGGGGCCAACGTCCTGACTTTC.

This clone has just a few counts. The genes are TRBV5-1 and TRBJ2-5, with TRBD1 matching 7 bases. The CDR3 covers 14 residues. V lost 4 bases, J lost 5 bases, and 8 bases stayed unmatched. The V gene's germline CDR1 is SGHRS and CDR2 YFSETQ. CDR3 sequence reads: CASSQQGIKETQYF. DNA for the CDR3: TGCGCCAGCAGCCAACAGGGGATTAAGGAGACCCAGTACTTC.